The 18 T cell receptor beta chains below all came from one sample that was sequenced in a study of spatial heterogeneity in lung cancer. Time point reported: sample taken at primary tumor resection. MiXCR was run by TCRdb on the 5' RACE reads, yielding one entry per CDR3 protein. Here the sample spans approximately 9,000 distinct CDR3 sequences, around 4.5% being singletons. The specimen comprised PBMCs, sampled at surgery. Source of these receptors: a male donor with early-stage non-small cell lung cancer.

The table lists this clonotype with many counts. V usage is TRBV27 and J usage is TRBJ2-7; perhaps D is TRBD1 or TRBD2 (6 bases each). Trimming took off 9 bases at V and 0 bases at J, with 15 bases between the two ends. This CDR3 region has 14 residues. Germline V gene lookup returns CDR1 MNHEY and CDR2 SMNVEV (reference sequence). As DNA, the CDR3 is TGTGCCAGTTTCCCCCGGGGGCCCTCCTACGAGCAGTACTTC. Amino acid sequence: CASFPRGPSYEQYF.

V is TRBV18 and J is TRBJ1-5; unclear D gene. V dropped 2 bases and J dropped 1 base, with 18 bases sitting between them. This CDR3 is 18 amino acids long. The germline gives CDR1 KGHSH, CDR2 LQKENI. CDR3 protein: CASSPGYVATDSNQPQHF. CDR3 bases: TGTGCCAGCTCACCAGGTTATGTGGCAACCGACAGCAATCAGCCCCAGCATTTT.

Notes on this clonotype: A much bigger clone sits one base away, suggesting this may be a read error. V is TRBV20-1 and J is TRBJ1-6, with D possibly matching TRBD1 (6 bases). Trimming stripped 6 bases from V and 6 bases from J, with 12 bases between. This CDR3 comprises 13 residues. From germline, CDR1 is DFQATT and CDR2 SNEGSKA (reference sequence). The CDR3 protein is CSAGGAPNSPLHF. In nucleotides, the CDR3 is TGCAGTGCCGGGGGGGCTCCTAATTCACCCCTCCACTTT.

The CDR3 is CASSVRQGAGRAGELFF. The CDR3 DNA reads as TGTGCCAGCAGCGTGAGACAGGGAGCGGGGAGAGCCGGGGAGCTGTTTTTT. The V and J genes are TRBV9 and TRBJ2-2, with D possibly called TRBD1 or TRBD2 (7 bases each). Germline values: CDR1 SGDLS, CDR2 YYNGEE. Trimming pared 2 bases from V and 6 bases from J, leaving 20 bases between. This CDR3 comprises 17 residues.

This clonotype was picked up many times. V usage is TRBV18 and J usage is TRBJ1-1; D is possibly TRBD1 (5 bases). V lost 3 bases and J 0 bases, leaving 11 bases between the germline ends. The CDR3 is made up of 15 amino acids. Germline loops: CDR1 KGHSH, CDR2 LQKENI. The CDR3, as DNA: TGTGCCAGCTCACCGGGAGGGACCATGAACACTGAAGCTTTCTTT. Protein sequence: CASSPGGTMNTEAFF.

V gene TRBV10-3 combines with J gene TRBJ2-6; D unclear. This CDR3 is 13 amino acids long. Germline V gene data show CDR1 as ENHRY and CDR2 as SYGVKD. V was pared by 8 bases and J by 0 bases, with 5 bases between. The CDR3 nucleotides read TGTGCCATCTGGGTCTCTGGGGCCAACGTCCTGACTTTC. This codes for CAIWVSGANVLTF.

By share, this clonotype counts as medium-sized. The V gene is TRBV5-6, the J gene TRBJ1-1, with 7 bases aligning to TRBD1. The ends lost 0 bases at V and 8 bases at J; junction bases unmatched: 4. Germline assignment: CDR1 SGHDT and CDR2 YYEEEE. The CDR3 covers 13 residues. The CDR3 region has the DNA TGTGCCAGCAGCTTGGTCGACAGGGAGGAAGCTTTCTTT. As protein: CASSLVDREEAFF.

The rearrangement uses TRBV7-9 and TRBJ1-1; tentatively, D is TRBD1 (5 bases). From germline, CDR1 is SEHNR and CDR2 FQNEAQ (reference sequence). The CDR3 spans 16 residues. V gave up 0 bases and J gave up 3 bases, with 14 bases separating them. Written as DNA, the CDR3 is TGTGCCAGCAGCTTAGCGGCCCAGGGAACCCACACTGAAGCTTTCTTT. Its protein is CASSLAAQGTHTEAFF. Complete variable domain (other parts from reference TRBV7-9 and TRBJ1-1): DTGVSQNPRHKITKRGQNVTFRCDPISEHNRLYWYRQTLGQGPEFLTYFQNEAQLEKSRLLSDRFSAERPKGSFSTLEIQRTEQGDSAMYLCASSLAAQGTHTEAFFGQGTRLTVV.

This clonotype was recorded at least ten times. The chain couples TRBV9 to TRBJ2-3; D is unclear. V was pared by 0 bases and J by 1 base, with 6 bases between. The germline V gene encodes CDR1 SGDLS and CDR2 YYNGEE. This CDR3 has 14 residues. Here the CDR3 reads CASSVGQRTDTQYF. As DNA, the CDR3 is TGTGCCAGCAGCGTAGGTCAGCGCACAGATACGCAGTATTTT. Combining the CDR3 with reference TRBV9 and TRBJ2-3 gives the whole variable domain DSGVTQTPKHLITATGQRVTLRCSPRSGDLSVYWYQQSLDQGLQFLIQYYNGEERAKGNILERFSAQQFPDLHSELNLSSLELGDSALYFCASSVGQRTDTQYFGPGTRLTVL.

By share of the sample, this clonotype is medium-sized. J is TRBJ1-2 and V is TRBV28, with D hard to call. Trimming cost V 7 bases and J 0 bases, with 18 bases left between them. This CDR3 contains 16 residues. Germline CDR1 is MDHEN and CDR2 is SYDVKM. The CDR3 nucleotides are TGTGCCAGCAACTCTGGTGGCAGACCCTCTAACTATGGCTACACCTTC. It yields the protein CASNSGGRPSNYGYTF.

The chain recombines TRBV7-8 with TRBJ2-7; no firm D call. There are 11 residues in the CDR3. The germline V gene has CDR1 SGHVS and CDR2 FQNEAQ. The V gene lost 1 base and the J gene lost 11 bases, with 9 bases spanning the gap. The DNA of the CDR3 is TGTGCCAGCAGCTTAGACCGAGATAAGTACTTC. Its translation: CASSLDRDKYF. Full variable domain (missing parts from reference TRBV7-8 and TRBJ2-7): GAGVSQSPRYKVAKRGQDVALRCDPISGHVSLFWYQQALGQGPEFLTYFQNEAQLDKSGLPSDRFFAERPEGSVSTLKIQRTQQEDSAVYLCASSLDRDKYFGPGTRLTVT.

This clonotype has ten or more counts. The chain uses TRBV7-2 and TRBJ2-5; D possibly corresponds to TRBD2 (6 bases). Per the germline V gene, CDR1 is SGHTA and CDR2 is FQGNSA. Deletions cut 3 bases from V and 3 bases from J, with 8 bases between. There are 13 residues in the CDR3. The CDR3 DNA reads as TGTGCCAGCAGCTTTACGGGGGAAGAGACCCAGTACTTC. Translation: CASSFTGEETQYF.

Many counts were recorded for this clonotype. The chain couples TRBV7-2 to TRBJ2-5; D tentatively reads TRBD1 or TRBD2 (6 bases each). Trimming left V 6 bases short and J 9 bases short, with 17 bases between. The germline V gene has CDR1 SGHTA and CDR2 FQGNSA. The CDR3 is 13 amino acids. The CDR3, as DNA: TGTGCCAGCAGGGTCGGCGGAGGGGGTCCCCAGTACTTC. This codes for CASRVGGGGPQYF. The full variable domain, completed using reference TRBV7-2 and TRBJ2-5, is GAGVSQSPSNKVTEKGKDVELRCDPISGHTALYWYRQSLGQGLEFLIYFQGNSAPDKSGLPSDRFSAERTGGSVSTLTIQRTQQEDSAVYLCASRVGGGGPQYFGPGTRLLVL.

The chain uses TRBV7-9 and TRBJ1-2; TRBD1 matches at 8 bases. Losses at the gene ends were 1 base for V and 3 bases for J; bases not matched to a gene: 4. Germline loops: CDR1 SEHNR, CDR2 FQNEAQ (reference sequence). The CDR3 runs 15 residues. CDR3 amino acids: CASSLGDRRHYGYTF. The CDR3 DNA follows: TGTGCCAGCAGCTTAGGGGACAGGAGGCACTATGGCTACACCTTC.

Ten or more counts support this clonotype. This chain uses TRBV7-9 with TRBJ2-1, with D unclear. V gave up 3 bases and J gave up 1 base, with 7 bases separating them. The CDR3 extends over 14 amino acids. Germline values: CDR1 SEHNR, CDR2 FQNEAQ (reference sequence). CDR3 sequence (DNA): TGTGCCAGCAGCTTTCCGGTTTCCTACAATGAGCAGTTCTTC. This sequence encodes CASSFPVSYNEQFF. The variable domain in full, completed from reference TRBV7-9 and TRBJ2-1, reads DTGVSQNPRHKITKRGQNVTFRCDPISEHNRLYWYRQTLGQGPEFLTYFQNEAQLEKSRLLSDRFSAERPKGSFSTLEIQRTEQGDSAMYLCASSFPVSYNEQFFGPGTRLTVL.

This clonotype is categorized as medium-sized. The CDR3 here is CASSSLAGGPTGNIQYF. The CDR3 coding sequence is TGTGCCAGCAGCTCCCTAGCGGGGGGGCCGACGGGGAACATTCAGTACTTC. This sequence joins TRBV7-8 and TRBJ2-4, with 12 positions matching TRBD2. The CDR3 is made up of 17 amino acids. V gave up 4 bases and J gave up 7 bases; unmatched junction bases: 11. CDR1 is SGHVS and CDR2 is FQNEAQ in the germline V gene.

This clonotype was detected many times. The J gene is TRBJ1-1, the V gene TRBV7-2, with D unclear. The V gene's germline CDR1 is SGHTA and CDR2 FQGNSA. V was pared by 0 bases and J by 9 bases, with 14 bases between. There are 14 residues in the CDR3. The CDR3 DNA reads TGTGCCAGCAGCTTAGCAGGTTGGGGAGCTCAAGCTTTCTTT. Residues: CASSLAGWGAQAFF.

This clonotype has ten or more counts. The chain links TRBV7-2 to TRBJ1-5, with D possibly TRBD1 on 6 matching bases. The CDR3 is made up of 15 amino acids. The V end lost 3 bases, the J end lost 2 bases, and 11 bases lay between the germline ends. In germline, CDR1 is SGHTA, CDR2 FQGNSA. CDR3 DNA: TGTGCCAGCAGCTTGGGGGCTTTGGGCAATCAGCCCCAGCATTTT. Its protein product is CASSLGALGNQPQHF.